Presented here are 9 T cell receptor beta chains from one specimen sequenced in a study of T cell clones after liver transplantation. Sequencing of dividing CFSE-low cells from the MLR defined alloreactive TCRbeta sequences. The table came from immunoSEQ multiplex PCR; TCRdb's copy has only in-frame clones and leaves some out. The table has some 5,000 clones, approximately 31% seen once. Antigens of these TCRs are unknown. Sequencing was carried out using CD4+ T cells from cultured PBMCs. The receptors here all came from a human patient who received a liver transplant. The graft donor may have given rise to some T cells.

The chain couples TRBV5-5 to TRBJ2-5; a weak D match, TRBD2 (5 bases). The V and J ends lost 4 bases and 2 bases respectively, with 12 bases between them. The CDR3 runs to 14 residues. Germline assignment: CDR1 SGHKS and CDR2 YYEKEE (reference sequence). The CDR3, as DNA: TGTGCCAGCAGCCATGCGGACTTGCAAGAGACCCAGTACTTC. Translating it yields CASSHADLQETQYF.

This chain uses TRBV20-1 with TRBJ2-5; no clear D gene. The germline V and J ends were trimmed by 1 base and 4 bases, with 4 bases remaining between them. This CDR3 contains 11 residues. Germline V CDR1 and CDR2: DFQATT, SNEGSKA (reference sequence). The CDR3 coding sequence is TGCAGTGCTAGAGGGCGAGAGACCCAGTACTTC. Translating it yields CSARGRETQYF.

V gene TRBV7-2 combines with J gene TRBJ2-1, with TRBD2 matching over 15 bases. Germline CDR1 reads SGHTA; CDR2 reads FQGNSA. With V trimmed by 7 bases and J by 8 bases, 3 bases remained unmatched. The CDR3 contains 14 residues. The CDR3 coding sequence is TGTGCCAGCAACGGGACTAGCGGGAGGTATGAGCAGTTCTTC. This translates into CASNGTSGRYEQFF. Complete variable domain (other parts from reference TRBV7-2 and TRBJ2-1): GAGVSQSPSNKVTEKGKDVELRCDPISGHTALYWYRQSLGQGLEFLIYFQGNSAPDKSGLPSDRFSAERTGGSVSTLTIQRTQQEDSAVYLCASNGTSGRYEQFFGPGTRLTVL.

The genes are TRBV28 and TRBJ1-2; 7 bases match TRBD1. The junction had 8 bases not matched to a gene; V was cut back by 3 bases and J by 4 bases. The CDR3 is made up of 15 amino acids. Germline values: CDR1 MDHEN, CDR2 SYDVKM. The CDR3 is CASSLLGQRFYGYTF. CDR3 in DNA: TGTGCCAGCAGTTTGCTGGGACAGAGATTCTATGGCTACACCTTC.

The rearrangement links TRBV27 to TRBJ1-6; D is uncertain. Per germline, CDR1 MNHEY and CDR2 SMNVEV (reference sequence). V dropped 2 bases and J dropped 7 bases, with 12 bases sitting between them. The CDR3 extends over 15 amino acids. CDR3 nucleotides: TGTGCCAGCAGTTTAATTATGGGGTGGAATTCACCCCTCCACTTT. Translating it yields CASSLIMGWNSPLHF.

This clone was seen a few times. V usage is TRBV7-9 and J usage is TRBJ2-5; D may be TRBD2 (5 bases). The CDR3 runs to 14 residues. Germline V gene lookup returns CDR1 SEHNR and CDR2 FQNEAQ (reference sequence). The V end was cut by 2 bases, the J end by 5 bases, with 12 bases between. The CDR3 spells CASSLYGMSETQYF. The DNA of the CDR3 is TGTGCCAGCAGCTTATACGGGATGTCGGAGACCCAGTACTTC.

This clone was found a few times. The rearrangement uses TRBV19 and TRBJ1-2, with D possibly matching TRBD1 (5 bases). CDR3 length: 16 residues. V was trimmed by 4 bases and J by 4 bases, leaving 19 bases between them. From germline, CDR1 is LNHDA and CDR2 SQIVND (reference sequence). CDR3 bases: TGTGCCAGTAGTAGAGACCCGGGACCCGGAGGCTATGGCTACACCTTC. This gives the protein CASSRDPGPGGYGYTF. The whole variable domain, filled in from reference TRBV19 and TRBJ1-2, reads DGGITQSPKYLFRKEGQNVTLSCEQNLNHDAMYWYRQDPGQGLRLIYYSQIVNDFQKGDIAEGYSVSREKKESFPLTVTSAQKNPTAFYLCASSRDPGPGGYGYTFGSGTRLTVV.

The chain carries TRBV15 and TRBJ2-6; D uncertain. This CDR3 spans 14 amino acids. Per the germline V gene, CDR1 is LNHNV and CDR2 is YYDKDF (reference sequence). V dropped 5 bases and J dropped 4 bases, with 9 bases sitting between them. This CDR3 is CATSWAAGANVLTF. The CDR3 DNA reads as TGTGCCACCAGCTGGGCCGCCGGGGCCAACGTCCTGACTTTC.

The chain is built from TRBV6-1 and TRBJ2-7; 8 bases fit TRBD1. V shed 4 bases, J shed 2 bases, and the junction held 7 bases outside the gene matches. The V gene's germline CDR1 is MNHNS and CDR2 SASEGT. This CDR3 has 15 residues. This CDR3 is CASSVQGVRAYEQYF. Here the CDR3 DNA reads TGTGCCAGCAGTGTACAGGGGGTAAGGGCCTACGAGCAGTACTTC.